Listed below are T cell receptor beta chains from one sample, sequenced in a study of Ad26.COV2.S vaccination and SARS-CoV-2 variants. The protocol was immunoSEQ multiplex PCR, while the TCRdb copy is restricted to in-frame clones and leaves out a portion. The sample has 400,000 to 500,000 clones, 85% to 90% seen once. The sample consisted of peripheral blood, taken in a trial of Ad26.COV2.S vaccine versus placebo. These receptors were taken from a person aged 18-60 years who received the Ad26.COV2.S COVID-19 vaccine or a placebo. Each CDR3 is given with its conserved first and last residue. D genes are given only for firm matches. A row's size may be missing; if present it is once, few, many or a size class.

. | TRBJ1-5 | TRBD1 | TRBV30 | TGTGCCTGGAGTGGGGTCGGGACAGGGTTTTATCAGCCCCAGCATTTT | CAWSGVGTGFYQPQHF
. | TRBJ2-1 | TRBD1 | TRBV7-3 | TGTGCCAGCAGCCTTCATGGGACAGGGAGTTACAATGAGCAGTTCTTC | CASSLHGTGSYNEQFF
. | TRBJ1-2 | TRBD1 | TRBV6-2/TRBV6-3 | TGTGCCAGCAGTTACCTGATAAATCCCGGGACAGGGGAATCCTATGGCTACACCTTC | CASSYLINPGTGESYGYTF
. | TRBJ1-1 | . | TRBV2 | TGTGCCAGTCGCTCACAGGGAGGGAACACTGAAGCTTTCTTT | CASRSQGGNTEAFF
. | TRBJ1-1 | TRBD1 | TRBV5-4 | TGTGCCAGCAGCGGGGGACAGGCCAAAGAAGCTTTCTTT | CASSGGQAKEAFF
once | TRBJ1-1 | TRBD1 | TRBV25-1 | TGTGCCAGCAGTGAAAGCACCGGACAGGGAAACACTGAAGCTTTCTTT | CASSESTGQGNTEAFF
. | TRBJ2-1 | . | TRBV7-6 | TGTGCCAGCAGCTCCCTCTACAGGGTAAGCTCCTACAATGAGCAGTTCTTC | CASSSLYRVSSYNEQFF
. | TRBJ1-2 | . | TRBV6-5 | TGTGCCAGCGAGGGAGATAACTATGGCTACACCTTC | CASEGDNYGYTF
. | TRBJ2-3 | . | TRBV3-1/TRBV3-2 | TGTGCCAGCAGCCAAGGCCCCTCCGGGACTCGCCAATTT | CASSQGPSGTRQF
. | TRBJ1-2 | . | TRBV3-1/TRBV3-2 | TGTGCCAGCAGCCAAGATTGGAACCCTGGCTACACCTTC | CASSQDWNPGYTF
few | TRBJ1-2 | TRBD1 | TRBV20-1 | TGCAGTACAGGGGGCGTCTATGGCTACACCTTC | CSTGGVYGYTF
. | TRBJ1-2 | . | TRBV24-1 | TGTGCCACCAGTGATCAGTCTAGGGGGTATGGCTACACCTTC | CATSDQSRGYGYTF
. | TRBJ2-5 | TRBD1 | TRBV7-7 | TGTGCCAGCAGCCTCGGGACAGGGACCCAAGAGACCCAGTACTTC | CASSLGTGTQETQYF
. | TRBJ2-3 | . | TRBV5-1 | TGCGCCAGCAGCTTGGCCCTATCTGGCTCTCGAAATACGCAGTATTTT | CASSLALSGSRNTQYF
. | TRBJ1-2 | . | TRBV5-1 | TGCGCCAGCAGCTTGGCAGGAGAATATGGCTACACCTTC | CASSLAGEYGYTF
. | TRBJ2-5 | . | TRBV10-3 | TGTGCCATCCAGGGGCGGGAGACCCAGTACTTC | CAIQGRETQYF
. | TRBJ2-7 | . | TRBV5-4 | TGTGCCAGCAGCTTGGTCGGCAGGACCTACGAGCAGTACTTC | CASSLVGRTYEQYF
. | TRBJ2-1 | . | TRBV7-2 | TGTGCCAGCAGCTTACTTCCCGGTTACAATGAGCAGTTCTTC | CASSLLPGYNEQFF
. | TRBJ2-2 | TRBD2 | TRBV7-6 | TGTGCCAGCAGCACCCGAGCGGGACCCGGGGAGCTGTTTTTT | CASSTRAGPGELFF
. | TRBJ2-5 | TRBD2 | TRBV19 | TGTGCCAGTAGTATAGATCCTAGCGGGAGGGCCGGGACCCAGTACTTC | CASSIDPSGRAGTQYF
. | TRBJ1-1 | . | TRBV7-2 | TGTGCCAGCAGCTTGGGGGTAGCCGGGAACCCCCCGAACACTGAAGCTTTCTTT | CASSLGVAGNPPNTEAFF
few | TRBJ2-1 | . | TRBV5-1 | TGCGCCAGCAGCTTGGTGTCGAATGAGCAGTTCTTC | CASSLVSNEQFF
. | TRBJ1-1 | . | TRBV3-1/TRBV3-2 | TGTGCCAGCAGAACCTCCGAGGGGTCTGAAGCTTTCTTT | CASRTSEGSEAFF
. | TRBJ1-5 | TRBD1 | TRBV4-1 | TGCGCCAGCAGCCAAGATGGGTGGAGGGGGCGAGACAATCAGCCCCAGCATTTT | CASSQDGWRGRDNQPQHF
. | TRBJ2-2 | . | TRBV7-2 | TGTGCCAGCAGCTTAGGGGGCGAGACCGGGGAGCTGTTTTTT | CASSLGGETGELFF
once | TRBJ2-2 | . | TRBV7-2 | TGTGCCAGCAACCCCAAGGGGGGAGCCGGGGAGCTGTTTTTT | CASNPKGGAGELFF
. | TRBJ1-2 | . | TRBV4-3 | TGCGCCAGCAGCCAAACGTCCGGAACAGGCTACACCTTC | CASSQTSGTGYTF
. | TRBJ1-1 | . | TRBV11-2 | TGTGCCAGCAGCTTGCTTTCGGGGGGAATAACTGAAGCTTTCTTT | CASSLLSGGITEAFF
. | TRBJ2-3 | . | TRBV29-1 | TGCAGCGTTGAAATGGACACAGATACGCAGTATTTT | CSVEMDTDTQYF
. | TRBJ2-7 | . | TRBV27 | TGTGCCAGCAGTTTAATGGCCAACAACTACGAGCAGTACTTC | CASSLMANNYEQYF
. | TRBJ1-6 | TRBD1 | TRBV4-3 | TGCGCCAGCAGCCAAGAACGACGACAGGGCGATAATTCACCCCTCCACTTT | CASSQERRQGDNSPLHF
. | TRBJ2-2 | . | TRBV5-1 | TGCGCCACCTCTCCGGACGCGCCGAAGCGAGGGGTCTCCGGGGAGCTGTTTTTT | CATSPDAPKRGVSGELFF
. | TRBJ1-1 | . | TRBV25-1 | TGTGCCAGCTCCGACGGGGACACTGAAGCTTTCTTT | CASSDGDTEAFF
once | TRBJ2-7 | . | TRBV18 | TGTGCCAGCTCCCCTCGGACCTTTGACGGGCTCGGGGGTGAGCAGTACTTC | CASSPRTFDGLGGEQYF
. | TRBJ1-2 | . | TRBV5-1 | TGCGCCAGCAGCCGGACCTCACAGGAGACCTATGGCTACACCTTC | CASSRTSQETYGYTF
. | TRBJ1-5 | . | TRBV19 | TGTGCCAGTAGTATTGCCGACAGTGCAATTCATTTT | CASSIADSAIHF
. | TRBJ2-5 | . | TRBV4-3 | TGCGCCAGCAGCCAAACCCCCGGCGGGTTCGTCGGAGAGACCCAGTACTTC | CASSQTPGGFVGETQYF
. | TRBJ1-6 | . | TRBV5-4 | TGTGCCAGCAGCTTGGCGGAGCATTCACCCCTCCACTTT | CASSLAEHSPLHF
. | TRBJ1-3 | . | TRBV6-5 | TGTGCCAGCACGCTGGGGGTGGGTGGAAACACCATATATTTT | CASTLGVGGNTIYF
. | TRBJ2-5 | . | TRBV11-2 | TGTGCCAGCAGTTTCGGGGAGGAGACCCAGTACTTC | CASSFGEETQYF
. | TRBJ2-7 | TRBD1 | TRBV18 | TGTGCCAGCTCACGCCGACAGGGAACCTACGAGCAGTACTTC | CASSRRQGTYEQYF
. | TRBJ1-1 | . | TRBV9 | TGTGCCAGCAGCGTAGCTGTGAACACTGAAGCTTTCTTT | CASSVAVNTEAFF
. | TRBJ1-2 | TRBD1 | TRBV4-3 | TGCGCCAGCAGCCGCCACCCCTCGGGACAGGGGAACTATGGCTACACCTTC | CASSRHPSGQGNYGYTF
. | TRBJ2-1 | TRBD1 | TRBV7-3 | TGTGCCAGCAGCGCCCGACAGGGGGCCCTACCCGACAATGAGCAGTTCTTC | CASSARQGALPDNEQFF
. | TRBJ2-1 | . | TRBV9 | TGTGCCAGCAGCGTATGGGACAATCCGGGGGGCGATGAGCAGTTCTTC | CASSVWDNPGGDEQFF
. | TRBJ1-2 | . | TRBV2 | TGTGCCAGCAGTCAACTCCTTTCTGCCGGGGGCTACACCTTC | CASSQLLSAGGYTF
once | TRBJ2-3 | TRBD2 | TRBV6-5 | TGTGCCACCGCGGGGGGTACGCAGTATTTT | CATAGGTQYF
. | TRBJ1-2 | TRBD1 | TRBV5-5 | TGTGCCAGCAGATTAACGGACAGGGGGAACTATGGCTACACCTTC | CASRLTDRGNYGYTF